These 15 T cell receptor beta chains were sequenced from one sample in a study of neurological immune-mediated disorders. Regarding time point: technical triplicate 1. TCRdb reprocessed the 5' RACE reads with MiXCR, giving one entry per CDR3 protein. The table shows tens of thousands of distinct CDR3 sequences, with roughly 13% occurring only once. Sequencing was performed on CD4+ T cells from blood. The receptors shown here come from a female donor with HTLV-1-associated myelopathy (HAM/TSP).

In its sample, this clonotype was seen many times. This chain uses TRBV5-1 with TRBJ2-2; the D is unclear. Trimming took 0 bases from V and 1 from J, leaving 4 bases between them. The CDR3 extends over 14 amino acids. CDR1 is SGHRS and CDR2 is YFSETQ in the germline V gene. As DNA, the CDR3 is TGCGCCAGCAGCTTGGCGGTGAACACCGGGGAGCTGTTTTTT. It is translated as CASSLAVNTGELFF.

V gene TRBV7-3 combines with J gene TRBJ1-1, with a weak D call TRBD1 (6 bases). V was cut by 8 bases and J by 5 bases, with 12 bases left in between. CDR3 size: 12 residues. Per the germline V gene, CDR1 is SGHTA and CDR2 is FQGTGA. The CDR3: CASSQGGTEAFF. In nucleotides, the CDR3 is TGTGCCAGCTCACAGGGAGGGACTGAAGCTTTCTTT.

This clonotype appeared many times. This rearrangement joins TRBV5-1 to TRBJ2-3, with 11 bases that match TRBD2. Germline CDR1 SGHRS, CDR2 YFSETQ. The length of the CDR3 is 16 residues. V was clipped by 3 bases and J by 4 bases; unmatched bases: 7. The CDR3 DNA reads as TGCGCCAGCAGCTCAACTAGCGGGAGATACGCAGATACGCAGTATTTT. Encoded protein: CASSSTSGRYADTQYF.

The rearrangement uses TRBV18 and TRBJ2-6; 11 bases are shared with TRBD1. Unmatched junction bases numbered 8, after V lost 6 bases and J lost 13 bases. CDR3 length: 14 amino acids. CDR1 KGHSH and CDR2 LQKENI come from the germline V gene. CDR3 DNA: TGTGCCAGCTCCCGGACAGGGGGCCTTTTTGTCCTGACTTTC. Its translation is CASSRTGGLFVLTF.

Many counts were recorded for this clonotype. The rearrangement links TRBV9 to TRBJ2-2; D might be TRBD2 (6 bases). Germline CDR1 SGDLS, CDR2 YYNGEE. V lost 6 bases and J lost 4, with 16 bases in between. CDR3 length equals 15 residues. For the CDR3, the DNA is TGTGCCAGCAACAAAGACACCGGGGGCACCGGGGAGCTGTTTTTT. The encoded protein is CASNKDTGGTGELFF.

This clonotype occurred many times. The chain couples TRBV20-1 to TRBJ2-5, with TRBD1 matching 9 bases. This CDR3 is 15 amino acids long. Germline V gene lookup returns CDR1 DFQATT and CDR2 SNEGSKA (reference sequence). After removal of 4 bases from V and 3 bases from J, the junction contained 9 bases not matched to a gene. The CDR3 sequence: CSAIPGTGIEETQYF. As DNA, the CDR3 is TGCAGTGCTATCCCCGGGACAGGGATAGAAGAGACCCAGTACTTC.

This clonotype was observed many times. The V and J genes are TRBV20-1 and TRBJ2-1, with D uncertain. Trimming removed 7 bases from V and 0 bases from J, with 13 bases in between. The CDR3 has 14 residues. The germline gives CDR1 DFQATT, CDR2 SNEGSKA (reference sequence). This chain's CDR3 is CSVSGRRSYNEQFF. CDR3 DNA sequence: TGCAGTGTTTCGGGCCGCCGCTCCTACAATGAGCAGTTCTTC.

This clonotype has a count of ten or more. The V gene is TRBV14, the J gene TRBJ2-3; either TRBD1 or TRBD2 may fit D (5 bases each). Germline CDR1 SGHDN, CDR2 FVKESK. The ends were cut back, 4 bases at V and 4 bases at J, with 9 bases in the middle. This CDR3 region has 13 residues. The CDR3 loop reads CASSPRGPDTQYF. The CDR3 region has the DNA TGTGCCAGCAGCCCACGGGGCCCAGATACGCAGTATTTT.

In its sample, this clonotype is medium-sized. V usage is TRBV7-2 and J usage is TRBJ2-1; tentatively, D is TRBD1 (5 bases). The CDR3 has 12 residues. V lost 1 base to trimming and J lost 7 bases, with 5 bases between them. Germline V gene sequence: CDR1 SGHTA, CDR2 FQGNSA. Here the CDR3 reads CASSLDRNEQFF. The CDR3 nucleotides are TGTGCCAGCAGCTTAGACAGGAATGAGCAGTTCTTC.

This clonotype was seen repeatedly, ten times or more. The chain carries TRBV6-2 or TRBV6-3 and TRBJ2-2; 7 nucleotides line up with TRBD2. The trim removed 5 bases at V and 6 bases at J, leaving 3 bases unmatched. Looked up from germline, CDR1 is MNHEY and CDR2 is SVGEGT. This CDR3 contains 13 residues. CDR3 residues: CASSARGAGELFF. CDR3 sequence (DNA): TGTGCCAGCAGTGCCCGGGGGGCCGGGGAGCTGTTTTTT.

With regard to this clonotype: Germline is not matched at one junction end, which may reflect a read error. The chain joins TRBV7-2 to TRBJ2-2; 12 positions match TRBD1. The V gene's germline CDR1 is SGHTA and CDR2 FQGNSA. The CDR3 is 17 residues long. The CDR3 DNA follows: TGTGCAAGCAGCTTAGCGGGACAGGGGGCATATGCCGGGGAGCTGTCTTTT. Amino acids: CASSLAGQGAYAGELSF.

This clonotype appeared many times. The V and J genes are TRBV20-1 and TRBJ2-5; the match to TRBD2 covers 12 bases. Trimming removed 7 bases from V and 5 bases from J; junction bases left unmatched: 11. Germline V gene lookup returns CDR1 DFQATT and CDR2 SNEGSKA (reference sequence). The CDR3 spans 15 residues. The CDR3 nucleotides read TGCAGTGTTACGACTAGCGGGGGTCTTAGGGAGACCCAGTACTTC. It yields the protein CSVTTSGGLRETQYF.

This clonotype has a count of ten or more. This chain uses TRBV5-1 with TRBJ2-4; 7 bases line up with TRBD1. Germline V gene lookup returns CDR1 SGHRS and CDR2 YFSETQ. CDR3 length: 14 residues. J gave up 1 base and V 2 bases, and 0 bases lay outside the gene matches. CDR3 loop: CASSLGGAKNIQYF. CDR3 DNA sequence: TGCGCCAGCAGCTTAGGGGGCGCCAAAAACATTCAGTACTTC.

By proportion, this clonotype is medium-sized. The rearrangement joins TRBV5-1 to TRBJ2-1; TRBD1 is a possible D gene (6 bases). V dropped 4 bases and J dropped 5 bases, with 13 bases sitting between them. In germline, CDR1 is SGHRS, CDR2 YFSETQ. The CDR3 totals 14 residues. CDR3 nucleotide sequence: TGCGCCAGCAGCCCCCAGGGGCTCGACAATGAGCAGTTCTTC. It yields the protein CASSPQGLDNEQFF.

This clonotype was seen many times. This chain connects TRBV12-3 or TRBV12-4 to TRBJ1-5; no firm D call. Trimming stripped 6 bases from V and 5 bases from J, with 11 bases between. The CDR3 has 13 amino acids. CDR3 sequence reads: CASRELADQPQHF. CDR3 DNA sequence: TGTGCCAGCAGGGAACTCGCCGATCAGCCCCAGCATTTT.